This is a list of T cell receptor beta chains from one sample in a study of blood T cell repertoires in COVID-19. Only in-frame clones appear in the TCRdb table, and some are missing; sequencing was by immunoSEQ multiplex PCR. The data hold 200,000 to 250,000 clones, with 82% observed a single time. The sequenced material came from peripheral blood. The receptors originated from a woman of 80 years or more with acute or convalescent COVID-19. CDR3s include the opening cysteine and the closing phenylalanine or tryptophan. The D gene is left open where the match is weak. Rows give clone size only sometimes, using once, few, many, or a class for an expanded clone.

NA TRBJ2-7 TRBV19 NA CASSMFTARFNEQYF TGTGCCAGTAGTATGTTCACGGCTAGATTCAACGAGCAGTACTTC
NA TRBJ1-1 TRBV5-4 few CASSLAGTPNTEAFF TGTGCCAGCAGCTTGGCCGGGACACCGAACACTGAAGCTTTCTTT
NA TRBJ1-3 TRBV6-5 few CASRFTGSGNTIYF TGTGCCAGCAGATTTACGGGCTCTGGAAACACCATATATTTT
TRBD2 TRBJ2-2 TRBV19 once CASGRTGGGGAGELFF TGTGCCAGCGGCAGGACTGGCGGGGGGGGCGCCGGGGAGCTGTTTTTT
NA TRBJ2-2 TRBV4-1 NA CASSRAWAPLGGSFTGELFF TGCGCCAGCAGCCGAGCATGGGCCCCATTGGGGGGTTCGTTCACCGGGGAGCTGTTTTTT
NA TRBJ1-3 TRBV5-1 few CASRWGTSSGNTIYF TGCGCCAGCAGATGGGGCACCTCCTCTGGAAACACCATATATTTT
NA TRBJ1-2 TRBV18 NA CASSHPGVPEGYTF TGTGCCAGCTCACACCCAGGGGTTCCGGAGGGCTACACCTTC
NA TRBJ1-2 TRBV6-5 few CASSYSGGGGYGYTF TGTGCCAGCAGTTACTCAGGGGGGGGCGGCTATGGCTACACCTTC
NA TRBJ1-6 TRBV5-1 NA CASSLVGSKTTPLHF TGCGCCAGCAGCTTGGTAGGCAGTAAAACTACACCCCTCCACTTT
NA TRBJ1-2 TRBV5-4 NA CASSVGGIGYTF TGTGCCAGCAGCGTAGGGGGAATTGGCTACACCTTC
NA TRBJ1-4 TRBV6-5 NA CASSSPGGPNEKLFF TGTGCCAGCAGCTCCCCCGGAGGGCCTAATGAAAAACTGTTTTTT
TRBD1 TRBJ1-1 TRBV6-5 NA CASIDRANTEAFF TGTGCCAGTATAGACAGGGCGAACACTGAAGCTTTCTTT
TRBD2 TRBJ2-1 TRBV11-2 NA CASSLSGGYEQFF TGTGCCAGCAGCCTTAGCGGGGGGTACGAGCAGTTCTTC
TRBD1 TRBJ2-5 TRBV6-5 NA CASSWGTAQETQYF TGTGCCAGCAGTTGGGGGACAGCTCAAGAGACCCAGTACTTC
TRBD1 TRBJ1-1 TRBV4-1 few CASSQVGQKSLNTEAFF TGCGCCAGCAGCCAAGTGGGACAGAAGAGTTTGAACACTGAAGCTTTCTTT
NA TRBJ1-5 TRBV7-8 NA CASSLMSQNNQPQHF TGTGCCAGCAGCTTAATGTCCCAGAACAATCAGCCCCAGCATTTT
TRBD1 TRBJ1-1 TRBV19 NA CASSNQGVTGAEAFF TGTGCCAGTAGCAACCAGGGGGTAACGGGCGCTGAAGCTTTCTTT
TRBD1 TRBJ2-7 TRBV6-5 NA CASSYSRQGAREQYF TGTGCCAGCAGTTACTCGAGGCAGGGGGCTCGCGAGCAGTACTTC
TRBD1 TRBJ1-2 TRBV7-2 once CASSPGQGAYGYTF TGTGCCAGCAGCCCGGGACAGGGGGCCTATGGCTACACCTTC
NA TRBJ2-5 TRBV19 NA CASSRGPQETQYF TGTGCCAGTAGTAGGGGCCCCCAAGAGACCCAGTACTTC
NA TRBJ1-5 TRBV24-1 NA CATSDRVNQPQHF TGTGCCACCAGTGACAGGGTGAATCAGCCCCAGCATTTT
TRBD1 TRBJ2-2 TRBV19 many CASSILGTAAPNTGELFF TGTGCCAGTAGTATTTTGGGGACAGCCGCTCCGAACACCGGGGAGCTGTTTTTT
NA TRBJ2-1 TRBV5-1 once CASSLQVNSHNEQFF TGCGCCAGCAGCTTGCAGGTTAACTCCCACAATGAGCAGTTCTTC
NA TRBJ2-1 TRBV27 NA CASSTDRTVAVEGKSYNEQFF TGTGCCAGCAGTACGGACAGGACAGTAGCTGTGGAGGGGAAGTCCTACAATGAGCAGTTCTTC
NA TRBJ2-2 TRBV29-1 NA CSAGAGVSNTGELFF TGCAGCGCTGGGGCTGGGGTTTCGAACACCGGGGAGCTGTTTTTT
TRBD1 TRBJ2-5 TRBV7-2 NA CASSSDRGRVETQYF TGTGCCAGCAGCTCGGACAGGGGGAGGGTTGAGACCCAGTACTTC
NA TRBJ1-5 TRBV7-2 NA CASSLIGQGLFQPQHF TGTGCCAGCAGCTTAATCGGGCAGGGACTCTTTCAGCCCCAGCATTTT
NA TRBJ1-2 TRBV28 NA CASTEPGFGNGYTF TGTGCCAGCACCGAGCCGGGGTTCGGTAATGGCTACACCTTC
NA TRBJ1-4 TRBV3-1/TRBV3-2 few CASSQDYRGASEKLFF TGTGCCAGCAGCCAAGATTACCGGGGGGCGAGTGAAAAACTGTTTTTT
NA TRBJ1-2 TRBV19 NA CASTQGPGGYGYTF TGTGCCAGTACTCAGGGGCCGGGAGGCTATGGCTACACCTTC
TRBD1 TRBJ1-2 TRBV4-2 NA CASSQDRRQGSYGYTF TGTGCCAGCAGCCAAGATAGGAGACAGGGGTCCTATGGCTACACCTTC
TRBD1 TRBJ2-5 TRBV24-1 NA CATSAGTGGLKETQYF TGTGCCACCAGTGCCGGGACAGGGGGCCTCAAAGAGACCCAGTACTTC
NA TRBJ2-5 TRBV7-7 NA CASSLGIFGETQYF TGTGCCAGCAGCTTAGGAATATTTGGCGAGACCCAGTACTTC
NA TRBJ1-1 TRBV5-4 NA CASSPPGNVNTEAFF TGTGCCAGCAGCCCGCCCGGGAATGTGAACACTGAAGCTTTCTTT
NA TRBJ1-1 TRBV29-1 NA CSVSWSEAFF TGCAGCGTTAGCTGGTCTGAAGCTTTCTTT
TRBD1 TRBJ1-1 TRBV6-2/TRBV6-3 once CASSLDRGNTEAFF TGTGCCAGCAGCCTTGACAGGGGGAACACTGAAGCTTTCTTT
TRBD2 TRBJ2-5 TRBV7-7 NA CASSFELAGGGETQYF TGTGCTAGCAGCTTCGAGCTAGCGGGCGGTGGGGAGACCCAGTACTTC
TRBD1 TRBJ2-5 TRBV5-1 NA CASSLRTGQGETQYF TGCGCCAGCAGCCTACGGACAGGCCAGGGGGAGACCCAGTACTTC
NA TRBJ2-7 TRBV24-1 NA CATSDLRGSEQYF TGTGCCACCAGTGACCTCCGGGGAAGCGAGCAGTACTTC
TRBD1 TRBJ1-1 TRBV13 few CASSPDRGIEAFF TGTGCCAGCAGCCCTGACAGGGGGATTGAAGCTTTCTTT
TRBD2 TRBJ2-5 TRBV11-2 NA CASSWVAGGYQETQYF TGTGCCAGCAGCTGGGTAGCGGGGGGGTACCAAGAGACCCAGTACTTC
NA TRBJ2-3 TRBV4-3 NA CASSRSSGGSSTDTQYF TGCGCCAGCAGCCGAAGCTCAGGGGGGAGTAGCACAGATACGCAGTATTTT
NA TRBJ1-2 TRBV4-2 NA CASSQGSAGLPYGYTF TGTGCCAGCAGCCAAGGGTCAGCGGGGCTACCCTATGGCTACACCTTC
TRBD1 TRBJ1-1 TRBV30 NA CALTGGAGAEAFF TGTGCCTTAACAGGGGGCGCTGGGGCTGAAGCTTTCTTT
NA TRBJ1-1 TRBV7-9 few CASSLTDNTEAFF TGTGCCAGCAGCTTGACAGATAACACTGAAGCTTTCTTT
NA TRBJ2-6 TRBV18 NA CASSTRGMAGANVLTF TGTGCCAGCTCAACCAGGGGTATGGCCGGGGCCAACGTCCTGACTTTC
TRBD2 TRBJ2-1 TRBV2 NA CASRDGLGPYNEQFF TGTGCCAGCAGGGACGGACTAGGCCCTTACAATGAGCAGTTCTTC
TRBD1 TRBJ1-4 TRBV5-8 few CASSTGQGAGATNEKLFF TGTGCCAGCAGCACAGGACAGGGGGCCGGGGCAACTAATGAAAAACTGTTTTTT
NA TRBJ1-1 TRBV7-3 NA CASSSNPGESEAFF TGTGCCAGCAGCTCGAACCCCGGGGAGTCTGAAGCTTTCTTT
TRBD2 TRBJ2-2 TRBV10-3 NA CATERGGGGELFF TGTGCCACCGAGCGGGGGGGCGGCGGGGAGCTGTTTTTT
TRBD2 TRBJ2-2 TRBV3-1/TRBV3-2 NA CASSLGLAGASNTGELFF TGTGCCAGCAGCTTAGGACTAGCGGGGGCCTCGAACACCGGGGAGCTGTTTTTT
TRBD1 TRBJ1-2 TRBV5-1 NA CASSFGTDYGYTF TGCGCCAGCAGCTTCGGGACAGACTATGGCTACACCTTC
NA TRBJ1-5 TRBV19 NA CASSTGLNQPQHF TGTGCCAGTAGTACAGGGTTAAATCAGCCCCAGCATTTT
NA TRBJ1-1 TRBV12-3/TRBV12-4 NA CASSRNTEAFF TGTGCCAGCAGTCGGAACACTGAAGCTTTCTTT
NA TRBJ1-5 TRBV20-1 NA CSASLGGKDQPQHF TGCAGTGCTAGTTTGGGGGGGAAGGATCAGCCCCAGCATTTT
TRBD1 TRBJ1-2 TRBV19 NA CASNLGSGGGYGYTF TGTGCCTCCAACTTGGGGTCAGGGGGCGGCTATGGCTACACCTTC
TRBD1 TRBJ2-1 TRBV30 once CAWNPGQGLTRQFF TGTGCCTGGAACCCGGGACAGGGCCTAACACGCCAGTTCTTC
NA TRBJ1-1 TRBV6-5 NA CASSYSRGGTEAFF TGTGCCAGCAGTTACTCGAGGGGGGGCACTGAAGCTTTCTTT
NA TRBJ1-4 TRBV7-2 NA CASSLAKDLREKLFF TGTGCCAGCAGCTTAGCGAAGGACTTGCGTGAAAAACTGTTTTTT
NA TRBJ1-2 TRBV5-4 NA CASSIGRSGIRGYTF TGTGCCAGCAGCATCGGGAGGTCGGGCATTAGGGGCTACACCTTC